The 19 T cell receptor beta chains below were found in one sample sequenced in a study of a mutant IDH1 vaccine in newly diagnosed glioma. Profiled with immunoSEQ multiplex PCR; TCRdb holds only in-frame clones, not every one. The table records roughly 110,000 clones, 85% to 90% of them present only once. No antigen has been assigned to these receptors. The sample's time point: week 11, during vaccination. Every single dose of the vaccine, 300 ug of mutant IDH1 20-mer peptide, came with topical imiquimod. This sample comprised PBMCs, obtained from a glioma patient whose treatment included an IDH1 peptide vaccine. All receptors derive from a woman between 45 and 60 years old with glioma.

V usage is TRBV10-1 and J usage is TRBJ1-1, with TRBD1 matching over 8 bases. Trimming cost V 6 bases and J 3 bases; bases outside gene matches: 6. Germline CDR1 WNHNN, CDR2 SYGVQD (reference sequence). The CDR3 is 14 amino acids. CDR3 amino acids: CASSRTGSYTEAFF. The CDR3 DNA sequence: TGCGCCAGCAGCCGGACAGGGTCATACACTGAAGCTTTCTTT.

This chain joins TRBV27 and TRBJ2-7; D is perhaps TRBD2 (6 bases). The CDR3 consists of 15 residues. Germline V CDR1 and CDR2: MNHEY, SMNVEV (reference sequence). Trimming left V 6 bases short and J 5 bases short, with 20 bases between. CDR3 protein: CASRIRRDFLHEQYF. In DNA form, the CDR3 reads TGTGCCAGCAGGATACGTCGGGACTTCCTCCACGAGCAGTACTTC.

The V and J genes are TRBV28 and TRBJ2-5; no firm D call. This CDR3 is built from 11 residues. CDR1 MDHEN and CDR2 SYDVKM come from the germline V gene. Trimming took 6 bases from V and 2 from J, leaving 4 bases between them. The CDR3 sequence is CASSLQETQYF. For the CDR3, the DNA is TGTGCCAGCAGCCTACAAGAGACCCAGTACTTC.

The chain recombines TRBV2 with TRBJ1-5, with 12 bases matching TRBD1. The germline V gene encodes CDR1 SNHLY and CDR2 FYNNEI. Germline trimming cut 3 bases from V and 6 bases from J; bases unmatched to any gene: 12. This CDR3 has 18 amino acids. The CDR3 nucleotides are TGTGCCAGCAGTGAGAGTATCCCGGGACAGGGGGCGAGTCAGCCCCAGCATTTT. Translation gives CASSESIPGQGASQPQHF.

The rearrangement joins TRBV28 to TRBJ1-2; the D gene is possibly TRBD1 (5 bases). The length of the CDR3 is 13 residues. Germline lookup yields CDR1 MDHEN and CDR2 SYDVKM. Deletions cut 6 bases from V and 8 bases from J, with 16 bases between. The DNA of the CDR3 is TGTGCCAGCAGGGGGCGGGTTGCTAGGGGCTACACCTTC. Its protein product is CASRGRVARGYTF.

The chain recombines TRBV27 with TRBJ2-3, with 7 bases lining up with TRBD1. The CDR3 consists of 12 residues. After removal of 4 bases from V and 11 bases from J, the junction contained 6 bases not matched to a gene. Germline CDR1 MNHEY, CDR2 SMNVEV (reference sequence). The CDR3: CASSSRGIRQYF. The CDR3 nucleotides read TGTGCCAGCAGTTCCAGGGGGATAAGGCAGTATTTT.

The chain links TRBV5-1 to TRBJ1-2; D is undetermined. CDR1 and CDR2 (germline): SGHRS, YFSETQ. The CDR3 covers 12 residues. The V gene lost 6 bases and the J gene lost 5 bases, with 11 bases spanning the gap. DNA of the CDR3: TGCGCCAGCAAGGACCCTGGTTATGGCTACACCTTC. Protein product: CASKDPGYGYTF. Combining the CDR3 with reference TRBV5-1 and TRBJ1-2 gives the whole variable domain KAGVTQTPRYLIKTRGQQVTLSCSPISGHRSVSWYQQTPGQGLQFLFEYFSETQRNKGNFPGRFSGRQFSNSRSEMNVSTLELGDSALYLCASKDPGYGYTFGSGTRLTVV.

J is TRBJ2-1 and V is TRBV5-6; 7 bases are shared with TRBD1. After removal of 4 bases from V and 0 bases from J, the junction contained 7 bases not matched to a gene. CDR1 is SGHDT and CDR2 is YYEEEE in the germline V gene. The CDR3 covers 16 residues. In DNA, the CDR3 is TGTGCCAGCAGCCCGGGACAGCCTTACTCCTACAATGAGCAGTTCTTC. It codes for CASSPGQPYSYNEQFF.

The V and J genes are TRBV27 and TRBJ2-5, with D possibly TRBD2 on 5 matching bases. The V end lost 3 bases, the J end lost 4 bases, and 15 bases lay between the germline ends. CDR3 length: 15 residues. The germline V gene encodes CDR1 MNHEY and CDR2 SMNVEV (reference sequence). CDR3 in DNA: TGTGCCAGCAGTTTCAACCGGGAAGTCGGAGAGACCCAGTACTTC. Its translation is CASSFNREVGETQYF.

This chain joins TRBV27 and TRBJ2-7; 9 nucleotides line up with TRBD2. Germline assignment: CDR1 MNHEY and CDR2 SMNVEV (reference sequence). CDR3 length equals 16 residues. With V trimmed by 6 bases and J by 2 bases, 11 bases remained unmatched. For the CDR3, the DNA is TGTGCCAGCAGCAATAATAGGGGACTAGCAGCCTACGAGCAGTACTTC. The encoded protein is CASSNNRGLAAYEQYF.

The chain has TRBV5-1 and TRBJ1-6, with TRBD1 identical over 9 bases. Trimming at V came to 4 bases and at J to 7 bases, leaving 3 bases not matched to a gene. The CDR3 totals 14 residues. Per the germline V gene, CDR1 is SGHRS and CDR2 is YFSETQ. The CDR3 DNA sequence: TGCGCCAGCAGCGCTGGGACAGGGAATTCACCCCTCCACTTT. Protein product: CASSAGTGNSPLHF.

The rearrangement joins TRBV5-6 to TRBJ1-2; 7 bases map to TRBD1. V gave up 2 bases and J gave up 9 bases; unmatched junction bases: 7. Germline CDR1 and CDR2: SGHDT and YYEEEE. This CDR3 comprises 13 residues. As DNA, the CDR3 is TGTGCCAGCAGCTTAGGGGGCCCTTTGAGCTACACCTTC. Encoded protein: CASSLGGPLSYTF.

The gene calls are TRBV7-9 and TRBJ2-2, with 8 bases that match TRBD1. The CDR3 runs to 16 residues. Germline V gene lookup returns CDR1 SEHNR and CDR2 FQNEAQ (reference sequence). The trim removed 5 bases at V and 8 bases at J, leaving 13 bases unmatched. The CDR3 reads CASSPAGQAFRGELFF. The CDR3 DNA is TGTGCCAGCAGCCCCGCGGGACAGGCCTTCAGGGGGGAGCTGTTTTTT.

The DNA of the CDR3 is TGTGCCAGTTTCGACGACAAATACAATGAGCAGTTCTTC. This codes for CASFDDKYNEQFF. V gene TRBV27 combines with J gene TRBJ2-1, with D unresolved. From germline, CDR1 is MNHEY and CDR2 SMNVEV (reference sequence). V was clipped by 9 bases and J by 4 bases, with 13 bases between them. The CDR3 runs to 13 residues.

The chain employs TRBV30 and TRBJ1-1; no clear D gene. CDR1 is GTSNPN and CDR2 is SVGIG in the germline V gene (reference sequence). The CDR3 length is 12 residues. V lost 0 bases and J lost 3, with 5 bases in between. The CDR3 region has the DNA TGTGCCTGGAGTGTTTACTACACTGAAGCTTTCTTT. Its protein is CAWSVYYTEAFF.

CDR3 loop: CASSRRAPRAGEFFYEQYF. The DNA for the CDR3 is TGTGCCAGCAGCCGCAGGGCCCCAAGGGCGGGAGAGTTCTTCTACGAGCAGTACTTC. This chain uses TRBV7-8 with TRBJ2-7, with 7 bases fitting TRBD2. The CDR3 runs to 19 residues. Germline V gene sequence: CDR1 SGHVS, CDR2 FQNEAQ. Trimming removed 5 bases from V and 3 bases from J; junction bases left unmatched: 22.

V gene TRBV27 combines with J gene TRBJ2-7; weak D call: TRBD2 (7 bases). There are 17 residues in the CDR3. V was cut by 2 bases and J by 2 bases, with 19 bases left in between. CDR1 and CDR2 (germline): MNHEY, SMNVEV (reference sequence). The CDR3 loop reads CASSLGGAGPGPYEQYF. DNA for the CDR3: TGTGCCAGCAGTTTAGGGGGGGCGGGCCCCGGGCCCTACGAGCAGTACTTC.

The chain carries TRBV5-4 and TRBJ2-3; D might be TRBD1 (6 bases). V dropped 0 bases and J dropped 2 bases, with 10 bases sitting between them. The CDR3 extends over 15 amino acids. Germline values: CDR1 SGHNT, CDR2 YYREEE (reference sequence). CDR3 in DNA: TGTGCCAGCAGCTTGGCAGGGGCCATCACAGATACGCAGTATTTT. Translation: CASSLAGAITDTQYF. The full variable domain, in which reference TRBV5-4 and TRBJ2-3 provide the parts outside the CDR3, is ETGVTQSPTHLIKTRGQQVTLRCSSQSGHNTVSWYQQALGQGPQFIFQYYREEENGRGNFPPRFSGLQFPNYSSELNVNALELDDSALYLCASSLAGAITDTQYFGPGTRLTVL.

The chain combines TRBV9 with TRBJ2-7, with no clear D. From germline, CDR1 is SGDLS and CDR2 YYNGEE. The CDR3 extends over 14 amino acids. Trimming shortened V by 0 bases and J by 3 bases, and 10 bases separated the two germline ends. The CDR3 DNA is TGTGCCAGCAGCGTAGTAGGTAACAGCTACGAGCAGTACTTC. This encodes CASSVVGNSYEQYF.